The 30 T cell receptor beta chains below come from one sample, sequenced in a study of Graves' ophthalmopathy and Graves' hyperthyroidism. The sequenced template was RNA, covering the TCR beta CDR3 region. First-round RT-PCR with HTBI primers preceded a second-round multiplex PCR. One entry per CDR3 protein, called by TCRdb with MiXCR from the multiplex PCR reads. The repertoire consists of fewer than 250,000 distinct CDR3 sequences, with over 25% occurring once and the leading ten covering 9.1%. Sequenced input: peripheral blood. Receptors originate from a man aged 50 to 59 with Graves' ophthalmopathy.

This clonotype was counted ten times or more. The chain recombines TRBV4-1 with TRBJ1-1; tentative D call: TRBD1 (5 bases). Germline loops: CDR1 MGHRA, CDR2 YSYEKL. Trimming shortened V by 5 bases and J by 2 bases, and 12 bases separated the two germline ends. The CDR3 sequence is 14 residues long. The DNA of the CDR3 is TGCGCCAGCAGCAAAACAGGTGGTAACACTGAAGCTTTCTTT. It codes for CASSKTGGNTEAFF.

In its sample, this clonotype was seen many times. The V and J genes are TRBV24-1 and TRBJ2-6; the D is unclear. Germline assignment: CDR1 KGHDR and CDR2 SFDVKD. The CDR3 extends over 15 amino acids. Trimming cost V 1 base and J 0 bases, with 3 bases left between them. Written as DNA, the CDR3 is TGTGCCACCAGTGATTTCAGCTCTGGGGCCAACGTCCTGACTTTC. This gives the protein CATSDFSSGANVLTF.

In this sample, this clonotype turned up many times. The CDR3 region is CASSLIGSGETQYF. In DNA, the CDR3 is TGCGCCAGCAGCTTGATCGGGAGTGGTGAGACCCAGTACTTC. The chain has TRBV5-1 and TRBJ2-5; a possible D gene is TRBD2 (6 bases). Trimming pared 1 base from V and 5 bases from J, leaving 12 bases between. The germline gives CDR1 SGHRS, CDR2 YFSETQ. This CDR3 is built from 14 residues.

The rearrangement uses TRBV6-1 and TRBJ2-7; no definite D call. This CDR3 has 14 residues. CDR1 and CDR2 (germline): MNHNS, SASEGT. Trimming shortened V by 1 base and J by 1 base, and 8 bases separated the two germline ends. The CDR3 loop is CASSEDSISYEQYF. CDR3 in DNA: TGTGCCAGCAGTGAAGACAGCATTTCCTACGAGCAGTACTTC.

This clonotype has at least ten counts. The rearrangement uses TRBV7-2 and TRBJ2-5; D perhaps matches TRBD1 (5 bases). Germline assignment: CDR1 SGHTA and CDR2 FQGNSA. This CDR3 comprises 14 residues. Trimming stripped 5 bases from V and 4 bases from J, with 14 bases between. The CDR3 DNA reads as TGTGCCAGCAGCGCTTGGGGCACCCCAGAGACCCAGTACTTC. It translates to CASSAWGTPETQYF.

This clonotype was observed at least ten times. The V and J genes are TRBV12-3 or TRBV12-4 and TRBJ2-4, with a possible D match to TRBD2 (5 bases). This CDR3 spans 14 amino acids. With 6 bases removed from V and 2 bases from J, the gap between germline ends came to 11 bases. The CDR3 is CASRATGTKNIQYF. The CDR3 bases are TGTGCCAGCAGAGCCACCGGGACCAAAAACATTCAGTACTTC.

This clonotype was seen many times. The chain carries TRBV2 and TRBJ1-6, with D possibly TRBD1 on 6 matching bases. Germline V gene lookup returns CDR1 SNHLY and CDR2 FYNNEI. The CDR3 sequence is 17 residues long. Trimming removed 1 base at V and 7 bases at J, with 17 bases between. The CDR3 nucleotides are TGTGCCAGCAGTGAAGGGGGGTATGACAGGAGGAATTCACCCCTCCACTTT. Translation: CASSEGGYDRRNSPLHF.

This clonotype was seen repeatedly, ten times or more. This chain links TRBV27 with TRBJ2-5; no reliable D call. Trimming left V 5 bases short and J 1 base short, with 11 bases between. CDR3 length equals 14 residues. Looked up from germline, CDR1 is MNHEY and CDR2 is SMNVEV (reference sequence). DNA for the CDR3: TGTGCCAGCAGTAGGTCTGGGCCCCAAGAGACCCAGTACTTC. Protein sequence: CASSRSGPQETQYF.

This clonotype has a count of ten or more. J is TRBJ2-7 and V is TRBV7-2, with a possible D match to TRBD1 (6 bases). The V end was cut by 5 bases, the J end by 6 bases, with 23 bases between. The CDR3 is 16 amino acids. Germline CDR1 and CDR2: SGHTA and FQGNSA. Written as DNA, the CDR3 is TGTGCCAGCAGCCCCCGCCGGGACACTCGACAACCCGAGCAGTACTTC. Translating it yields CASSPRRDTRQPEQYF.

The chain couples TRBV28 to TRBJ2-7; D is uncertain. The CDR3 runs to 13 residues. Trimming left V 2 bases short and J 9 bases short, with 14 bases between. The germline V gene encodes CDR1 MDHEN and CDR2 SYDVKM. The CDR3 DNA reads TGTGCCAGCAGTTTACAAGAGCTACGAGGGCAGTACTTC. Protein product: CASSLQELRGQYF. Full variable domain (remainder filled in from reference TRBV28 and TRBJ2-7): DVKVTQSSRYLVKRTGEKVFLECVQDMDHENMFWYRQDPGLGLRLIYFSYDVKMKEKGDIPEGYSVSREKKERFSLILESASTNQTSMYLCASSLQELRGQYFGPGTRLTVT.

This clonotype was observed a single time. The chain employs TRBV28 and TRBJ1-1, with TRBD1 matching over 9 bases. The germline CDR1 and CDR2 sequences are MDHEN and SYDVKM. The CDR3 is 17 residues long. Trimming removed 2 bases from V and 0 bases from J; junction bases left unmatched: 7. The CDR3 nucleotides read TGTGCCAGCAGTTTAGGGGGACAGGGCCGCGTGAACACTGAAGCTTTCTTT. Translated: CASSLGGQGRVNTEAFF.

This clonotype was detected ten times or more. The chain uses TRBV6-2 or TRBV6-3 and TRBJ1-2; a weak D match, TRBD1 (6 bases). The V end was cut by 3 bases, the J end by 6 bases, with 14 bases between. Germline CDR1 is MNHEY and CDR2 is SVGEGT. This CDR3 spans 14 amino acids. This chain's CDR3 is CASSYASPGDGYTF. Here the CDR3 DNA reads TGTGCCAGCAGTTATGCCAGCCCAGGGGATGGCTACACCTTC.

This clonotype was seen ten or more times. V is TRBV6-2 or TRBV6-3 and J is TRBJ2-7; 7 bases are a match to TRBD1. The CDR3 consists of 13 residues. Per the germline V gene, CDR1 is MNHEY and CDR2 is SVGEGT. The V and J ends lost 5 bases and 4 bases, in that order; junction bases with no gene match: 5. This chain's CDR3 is CASSVRGQYEQYF. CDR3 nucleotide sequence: TGTGCCAGCAGTGTTCGGGGACAGTACGAGCAGTACTTC.

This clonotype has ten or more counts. CDR3 sequence reads: CASSSTNEFFNQPQHF. The CDR3 DNA sequence: TGTGCCAGCAGTTCGACCAATGAGTTTTTCAATCAGCCCCAGCATTTT. The chain joins TRBV6-2 or TRBV6-3 to TRBJ1-5; D unresolved. V was shortened by 4 bases and J by 3 bases, with 16 bases between the two germline ends. Germline lookup yields CDR1 MNHEY and CDR2 SVGEGT. The CDR3 loop spans 16 amino acids.

The CDR3: CSVDGTSGTDTQYF. CDR3 in DNA: TGCAGCGTTGACGGGACTAGCGGCACAGATACGCAGTATTTT. The chain combines TRBV29-1 with TRBJ2-3, with 10 bases identical to TRBD2. CDR1 and CDR2 from the germline V gene are SQVTM and ANQGSEA. The V segment lost 3 bases and the J segment 1 base; nucleotides outside the gene matches: 1. The CDR3 runs 14 residues.

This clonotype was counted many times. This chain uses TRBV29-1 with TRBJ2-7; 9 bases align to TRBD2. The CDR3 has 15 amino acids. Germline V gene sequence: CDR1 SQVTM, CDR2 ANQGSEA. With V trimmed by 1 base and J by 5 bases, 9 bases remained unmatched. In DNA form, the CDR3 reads TGCAGCGTTGAAGTAGGCGGGAGGGCCTTTGACGAGCAGTACTTC. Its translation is CSVEVGGRAFDEQYF.

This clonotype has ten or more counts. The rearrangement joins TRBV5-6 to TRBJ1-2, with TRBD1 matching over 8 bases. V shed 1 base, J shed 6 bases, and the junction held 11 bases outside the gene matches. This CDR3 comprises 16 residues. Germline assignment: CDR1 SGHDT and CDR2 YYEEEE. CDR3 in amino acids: CASSLSWTGTLHGYTF. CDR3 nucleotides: TGTGCCAGCAGCTTGTCCTGGACAGGGACCCTGCATGGCTACACCTTC.

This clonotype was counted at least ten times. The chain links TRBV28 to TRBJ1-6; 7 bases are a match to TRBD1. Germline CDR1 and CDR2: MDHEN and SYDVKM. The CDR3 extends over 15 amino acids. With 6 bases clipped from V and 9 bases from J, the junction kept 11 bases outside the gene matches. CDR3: CASSSYDRVGSPLHF. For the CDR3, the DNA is TGTGCCAGCAGCTCCTATGACAGGGTGGGTTCACCCCTCCACTTT.

CDR3: CASSSGAPEAFF. Here the CDR3 DNA reads TGTGCCAGCAGCTCCGGAGCCCCTGAAGCTTTCTTT. This chain joins TRBV28 and TRBJ1-1; D is unresolved. This CDR3 has 12 residues. Trimming stripped 6 bases from V and 6 bases from J, with 11 bases between. CDR1 MDHEN and CDR2 SYDVKM come from the germline V gene.

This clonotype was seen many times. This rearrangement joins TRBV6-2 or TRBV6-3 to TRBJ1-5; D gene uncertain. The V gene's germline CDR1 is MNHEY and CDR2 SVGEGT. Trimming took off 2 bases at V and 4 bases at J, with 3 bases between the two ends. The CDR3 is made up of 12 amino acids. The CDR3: CASSYGNQPQHF. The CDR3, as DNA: TGTGCCAGCAGTTACGGTAATCAGCCCCAGCATTTT.

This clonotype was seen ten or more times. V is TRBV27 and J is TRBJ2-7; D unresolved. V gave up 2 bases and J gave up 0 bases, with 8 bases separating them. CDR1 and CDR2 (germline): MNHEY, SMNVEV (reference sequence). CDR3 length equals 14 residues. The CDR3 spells CASSLVGSSYEQYF. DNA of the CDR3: TGTGCCAGCAGTTTAGTGGGCAGCTCCTACGAGCAGTACTTC.

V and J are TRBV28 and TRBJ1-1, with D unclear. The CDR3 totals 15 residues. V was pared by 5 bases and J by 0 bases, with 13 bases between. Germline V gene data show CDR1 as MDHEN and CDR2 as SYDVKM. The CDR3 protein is CASSPHGLMNTEAFF. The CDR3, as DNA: TGTGCCAGCAGTCCTCATGGCCTAATGAACACTGAAGCTTTCTTT.

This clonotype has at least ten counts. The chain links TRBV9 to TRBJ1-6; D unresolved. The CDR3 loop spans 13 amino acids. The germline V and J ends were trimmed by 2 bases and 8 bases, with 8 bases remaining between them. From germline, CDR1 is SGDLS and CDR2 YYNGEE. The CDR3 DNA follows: TGTGCCAGCAGCGTTTCCCAGGATTCACCCCTCCACTTT. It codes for CASSVSQDSPLHF.

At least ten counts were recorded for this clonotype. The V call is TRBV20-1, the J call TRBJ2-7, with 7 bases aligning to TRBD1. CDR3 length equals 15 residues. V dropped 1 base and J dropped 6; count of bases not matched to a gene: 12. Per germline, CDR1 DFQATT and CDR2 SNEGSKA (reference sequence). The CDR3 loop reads CSARGVTPGGSEQYF. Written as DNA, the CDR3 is TGCAGTGCTAGAGGCGTGACCCCAGGGGGAAGCGAGCAGTACTTC.

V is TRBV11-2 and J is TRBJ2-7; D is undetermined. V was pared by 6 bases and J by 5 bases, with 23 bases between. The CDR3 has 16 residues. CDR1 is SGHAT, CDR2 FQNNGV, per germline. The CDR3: CASSPAVPYVRNEQYF. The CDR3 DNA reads TGTGCCAGCAGTCCCGCGGTACCTTACGTAAGGAACGAGCAGTACTTC.

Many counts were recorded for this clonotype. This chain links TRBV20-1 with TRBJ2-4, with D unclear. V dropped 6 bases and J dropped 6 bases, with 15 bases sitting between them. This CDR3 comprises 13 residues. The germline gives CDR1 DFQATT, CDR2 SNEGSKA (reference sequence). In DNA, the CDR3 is TGCAGTGCCATAATGCCGGGCGGAAACATTCAGTACTTC. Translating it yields CSAIMPGGNIQYF.

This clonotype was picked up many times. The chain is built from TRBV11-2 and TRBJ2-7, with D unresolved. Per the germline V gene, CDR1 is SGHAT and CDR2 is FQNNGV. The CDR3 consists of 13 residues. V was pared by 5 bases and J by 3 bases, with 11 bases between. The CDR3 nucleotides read TGTGCCAGCAGCCTGCCGGATAGCTACGAGCAGTACTTC. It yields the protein CASSLPDSYEQYF.

The CDR3 here is CASSEGTGGSYEQYF. The DNA for the CDR3 is TGTGCCAGCAGTGAAGGGACAGGGGGCTCCTACGAGCAGTACTTC. The chain is built from TRBV6-1 and TRBJ2-7; TRBD1 aligns across 10 bases. With V trimmed by 1 base and J by 0 bases, 0 bases remained unmatched. The CDR3 length is 15 residues. Germline V gene lookup returns CDR1 MNHNS and CDR2 SASEGT.

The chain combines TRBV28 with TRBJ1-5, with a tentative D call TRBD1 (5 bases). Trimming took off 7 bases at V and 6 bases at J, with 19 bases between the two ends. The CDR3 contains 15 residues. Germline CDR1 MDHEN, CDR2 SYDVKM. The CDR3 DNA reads TGTGCCAGCATCACGGGACCCTTTTCGACTCAGCCCCAGCATTTT. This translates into CASITGPFSTQPQHF.

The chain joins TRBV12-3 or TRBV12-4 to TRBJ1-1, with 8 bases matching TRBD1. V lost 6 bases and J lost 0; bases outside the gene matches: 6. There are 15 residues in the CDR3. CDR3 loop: CASRYYRGMNTEAFF. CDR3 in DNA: TGTGCCAGCAGATATTACAGGGGGATGAACACTGAAGCTTTCTTT.